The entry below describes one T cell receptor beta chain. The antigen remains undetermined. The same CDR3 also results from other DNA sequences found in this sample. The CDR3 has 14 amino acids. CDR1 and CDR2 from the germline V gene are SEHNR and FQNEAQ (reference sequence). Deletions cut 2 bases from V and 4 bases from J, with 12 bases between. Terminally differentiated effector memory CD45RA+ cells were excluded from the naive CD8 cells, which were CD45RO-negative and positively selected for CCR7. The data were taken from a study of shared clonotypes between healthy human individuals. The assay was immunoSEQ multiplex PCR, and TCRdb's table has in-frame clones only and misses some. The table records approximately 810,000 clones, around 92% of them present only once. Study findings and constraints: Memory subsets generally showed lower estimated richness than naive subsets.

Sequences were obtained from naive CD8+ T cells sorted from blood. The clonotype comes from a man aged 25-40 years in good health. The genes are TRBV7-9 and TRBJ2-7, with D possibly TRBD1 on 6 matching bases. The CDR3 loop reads CASSLSGTSYEQYF. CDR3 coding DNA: TGTGCCAGCAGCTTATCCGGGACAAGTTACGAGCAGTACTTC.